This is a list of T cell receptor beta chains from one sample in a study of blood T cell repertoires in COVID-19. Some clones are missing from TCRdb's copy, which holds only in-frame ones; the method was immunoSEQ multiplex PCR. The data show a few hundred thousand clones, approximately 90% seen once. The sequenced sample was PBMCs or T cells enriched from blood (not recorded which). The receptors derive from an older woman in a cohort exposed to, infected with or recovered from COVID-19 (not recorded which). Both conserved end residues are part of each CDR3. D genes are given only for firm matches. Clone size is shown for a subset of rows, as once, few, many or a class of expanded clone.

TGTGCCAGCAGCGGTAAGGGACAAAGCTCCTACAATGAGCAGTTCTTC	CASSGKGQSSYNEQFF	NA	NA	TRBJ2-1	TRBV7-3
TGTGCCAGCAGCTTAGCGGCCAGGGGCACCTACGAGCAGTACTTC	CASSLAARGTYEQYF	NA	once	TRBJ2-7	TRBV7-2
TGTGCCAGCAGCCAAGATTCAACTAGCGGGAGTGCGGGCGAGCAGTACTTC	CASSQDSTSGSAGEQYF	TRBD2	NA	TRBJ2-7	TRBV4-2
TGTGCCAGCAGCCACTCGACAGGGTACAATGAGCAGTTCTTC	CASSHSTGYNEQFF	TRBD1	NA	TRBJ2-1	TRBV14
TGTGCCAGTAGTACGACAGGGGGCCGCTACGAGCAGTACTTC	CASSTTGGRYEQYF	TRBD1	NA	TRBJ2-7	TRBV19
TGCGCCAGCAGCTTGGAAGGCCAGGGTAGCAATCAGCCCCAGCATTTT	CASSLEGQGSNQPQHF	NA	NA	TRBJ1-5	TRBV5-1
TGCGCCAGCAGCTTAGGGCACCGGACAGGGGGCGCCCCGTACTTC	CASSLGHRTGGAPYF	TRBD1	NA	TRBJ2-7	TRBV5-1
TGCGCCAGCAGTGAGTCGGCGGGAGGGCCCTATGAGCAGTTCTTC	CASSESAGGPYEQFF	TRBD2	once	TRBJ2-1	TRBV10-1
TGTGCCAGCAGCCCCCAGGCCGGGAAGGGGGAGCTGTTTTTT	CASSPQAGKGELFF	NA	once	TRBJ2-2	TRBV7-8
TGTGCCAGCAGTTTAGGGGGGACCGTCTCTGGAAACACCATATATTTT	CASSLGGTVSGNTIYF	NA	NA	TRBJ1-3	TRBV28
TGTGCCAGCAGTTACTGGGGGCAGGGGGAGACCCAGTACTTC	CASSYWGQGETQYF	NA	NA	TRBJ2-5	TRBV6-2/TRBV6-3
TGTGCCAGCAGCTTAGTCACAGGGAATTCACCCCTCCACTTT	CASSLVTGNSPLHF	NA	once	TRBJ1-6	TRBV13
TGTGCCAGCAGCCATGGACTAGCGGGAGGCGGGGAGCTGTTTTTT	CASSHGLAGGGELFF	TRBD2	NA	TRBJ2-2	TRBV4-2